One and the same sample provided the 26 T cell receptor beta chains below, sequenced in a study of cytomegalovirus exposure and HLA in healthy donors (dated 2017 in TCRdb). Library construction relied on the immunoSEQ multiplex PCR assay. The multiplex PCR relied on a mix of 60 forward primers for TCR Vbeta segments and 13 reverse primers for TCR Jbeta segments. The table was pulled from immuneACCESS by TCRdb, which kept in-frame rearrangements only. Such tables lose some clones; where checked, under half of the loss comes from unresolved V genes, and the rest has no known cause. Here the sample has some 150,000 clones; about 79% occur a single time. The ten largest clonotypes hold 6% to 7% of the sample. The sequencing sample was made of PBMCs. Every receptor here comes from a man between 40 and 49 years old in good health and CMV-seropositive.

On this clone itself: Within the sample, other DNA sequences also encode this same CDR3. The chain recombines TRBV27 with TRBJ1-5; D gene uncertain. V lost 6 bases, J lost 5 bases, and 8 bases lay in between. The CDR3 totals 12 residues. CDR1 is MNHEY and CDR2 is SMNVEV in the germline V gene (reference sequence). The CDR3 loop is CASRDRDQPQHF. The DNA for the CDR3 is TGTGCCAGCAGAGATCGGGATCAGCCCCAGCATTTT.

V usage is TRBV28 and J usage is TRBJ1-1; 7 bases are shared with TRBD1. Germline CDR1 reads MDHEN; CDR2 reads SYDVKM. This CDR3 comprises 15 residues. The trim removed 6 bases at V and 9 bases at J, leaving 16 bases unmatched. This CDR3 reads CASRRLGAGQSKAFF. CDR3 DNA sequence: TGTGCCAGCAGGAGGCTTGGGGCGGGACAGTCAAAAGCTTTCTTT. Drawing the rest from reference TRBV28 and TRBJ1-1, the complete variable domain is DVKVTQSSRYLVKRTGEKVFLECVQDMDHENMFWYRQDPGLGLRLIYFSYDVKMKEKGDIPEGYSVSREKKERFSLILESASTNQTSMYLCASRRLGAGQSKAFFGQGTRLTVV.

This clone was picked up one time. The rearrangement joins TRBV27 to TRBJ2-2, with unresolved D. Germline V gene sequence: CDR1 MNHEY, CDR2 SMNVEV (reference sequence). The CDR3 consists of 14 residues. Trimming removed 2 bases at V and 4 bases at J, with 8 bases between. The CDR3 is CASSLRVSTGELFF. The CDR3 DNA follows: TGTGCCAGCAGTTTAAGAGTAAGCACCGGGGAGCTGTTTTTT.

This chain uses TRBV11-1 with TRBJ2-1; TRBD1 aligns across 7 bases. The CDR3 contains 15 residues. V trimming: 6 bases; J trimming: 2 bases; junction bases outside the gene matches: 7. Looked up from germline, CDR1 is SGHAT and CDR2 is FQDESV (reference sequence). This CDR3 reads CASSNTGDPYNEQFF. The CDR3 nucleotides are TGTGCCAGCAGTAATACAGGGGACCCCTACAATGAGCAGTTCTTC. Full variable domain (missing parts from reference TRBV11-1 and TRBJ2-1): EAEVAQSPRYKITEKSQAVAFWCDPISGHATLYWYRQILGQGPELLVQFQDESVVDDSQLPKDRFSAERLKGVDSTLKIQPAELGDSAMYLCASSNTGDPYNEQFFGPGTRLTVL.

The chain combines TRBV28 with TRBJ1-5; 9 bases fit TRBD1. Germline CDR1 reads MDHEN; CDR2 reads SYDVKM. With 6 bases clipped from V and 3 bases from J, the junction kept 9 bases outside the gene matches. The CDR3 runs 16 residues. CDR3 amino acids: CASRTPGQGINQPQHF. In DNA, the CDR3 is TGTGCCAGCAGGACCCCGGGACAGGGAATCAATCAGCCCCAGCATTTT.

This rearrangement joins TRBV6-5 to TRBJ2-7; tentative D call: TRBD1 (5 bases). Trimming removed 5 bases from V and 6 bases from J, with 17 bases in between. Per the germline V gene, CDR1 is MNHEY and CDR2 is SVGAGI. The CDR3 extends over 14 amino acids. The CDR3 loop reads CASSRQGFQGEQYF. The CDR3 DNA is TGTGCCAGCAGTCGCCAGGGCTTCCAAGGCGAGCAGTACTTC.

This clone appeared a few times. The V and J genes are TRBV30 and TRBJ2-5, with D perhaps matching TRBD1 (5 bases). Deletions cut 4 bases from V and 4 bases from J, with 13 bases between. The CDR3 has 13 amino acids. Germline-derived CDR1 and CDR2 are GTSNPN and SVGIG (reference sequence). CDR3 nucleotide sequence: TGTGCCTGGACTGCCAGGGTGGCAGAGACCCAGTACTTC. Its translation: CAWTARVAETQYF.

The gene calls are TRBV28 and TRBJ1-4, with 10 bases matching TRBD1. The germline gives CDR1 MDHEN, CDR2 SYDVKM. The CDR3 has 13 residues. J gave up 9 bases and V 4 bases, and 2 bases lay outside the gene matches. In nucleotides, the CDR3 is TGTGCCAGCAGTTCGGGACAGGGGAAAAAACTGTTTTTT. Its translation is CASSSGQGKKLFF. The full variable domain, its missing parts supplied by reference TRBV28 and TRBJ1-4, is DVKVTQSSRYLVKRTGEKVFLECVQDMDHENMFWYRQDPGLGLRLIYFSYDVKMKEKGDIPEGYSVSREKKERFSLILESASTNQTSMYLCASSSGQGKKLFFGSGTQLSVL.

This clone appeared a few times. The chain has TRBV29-1 and TRBJ2-7; TRBD2 might be the D (6 bases). The CDR3 has 13 amino acids. V gave up 7 bases and J gave up 6 bases, with 19 bases separating them. CDR1 and CDR2 (germline): SQVTM, ANQGSEA. This CDR3 is CSATPGLPAEQYF. DNA of the CDR3: TGCAGCGCTACCCCGGGACTCCCGGCCGAGCAGTACTTC.

This clone was counted once. The chain combines TRBV5-6 with TRBJ1-2, with D possibly matching TRBD1 (5 bases). This CDR3 contains 14 residues. Germline CDR1 reads SGHDT; CDR2 reads YYEEEE. The V end lost 3 bases, the J end lost 7 bases, and 16 bases lay between the germline ends. In nucleotides, the CDR3 is TGTGCCAGCAGCTACGGGGGACGGCCCACTGGCTACACCTTC. This gives the protein CASSYGGRPTGYTF.

The chain employs TRBV11-3 and TRBJ1-1, with a possible D match to TRBD1 (6 bases). Germline V gene lookup returns CDR1 SGHNT and CDR2 YENEEA. Trimming left V 5 bases short and J 3 bases short, with 13 bases between. This CDR3 has 14 amino acids. The CDR3 bases are TGTGCCAGCAGCATTTCAGGGGAATACACTGAAGCTTTCTTT. Amino acids: CASSISGEYTEAFF.

On this clone itself: At the DNA level, this CDR3 is encoded by other sequences in the same sample as well. The V and J genes are TRBV28 and TRBJ2-7; D possibly corresponds to TRBD1 (6 bases). Trimming stripped 6 bases from V and 3 bases from J, with 15 bases between. Germline V CDR1 and CDR2: MDHEN, SYDVKM. CDR3 length: 14 amino acids. CDR3 DNA: TGTGCCAGCAGCCGACAGGACACGTTCTACGAGCAGTACTTC. Translating it yields CASSRQDTFYEQYF.

The chain has TRBV28 and TRBJ1-1; no clear D gene. The CDR3 sequence is 13 residues long. V lost 8 bases to trimming and J lost 0 bases, with 10 bases between them. Germline CDR1 is MDHEN and CDR2 is SYDVKM. In DNA, the CDR3 is TGTGCCAGCCTCGGTCGCCTGAACACTGAAGCTTTCTTT. It is translated as CASLGRLNTEAFF.

The gene calls are TRBV7-3 and TRBJ2-1; no reliable D call. Germline V lookup: CDR1 SGHTA, CDR2 FQGTGA. V was clipped by 3 bases and J by 7 bases, with 10 bases between them. The CDR3 is 13 residues long. CDR3: CASSLSDGNEQFF. In nucleotides, the CDR3 is TGTGCCAGCAGCTTGAGCGATGGGAATGAGCAGTTCTTC.

This rearrangement joins TRBV28 to TRBJ1-1, with 10 bases that match TRBD1. This CDR3 comprises 15 residues. The V segment lost 3 bases and the J segment 2 bases; nucleotides outside the gene matches: 3. CDR1 MDHEN and CDR2 SYDVKM come from the germline V gene. CDR3: CASSFPTGGNTEAFF. CDR3 bases: TGTGCCAGCAGTTTTCCGACAGGGGGCAACACTGAAGCTTTCTTT.

The chain joins TRBV29-1 to TRBJ2-3; D is possibly TRBD2 (6 bases). Germline V lookup: CDR1 SQVTM, CDR2 ANQGSEA. V lost 7 bases, J lost 1 base, and 12 bases lay in between. This CDR3 is built from 13 residues. The CDR3 nucleotides are TGCAGCGATCGTTCTAGCGGCACAGATACGCAGTATTTT. This sequence encodes CSDRSSGTDTQYF.

This chain joins TRBV5-6 and TRBJ2-6, with 7 nucleotides matching TRBD1. Germline CDR1 reads SGHDT; CDR2 reads YYEEEE. The junction had 9 bases not matched to a gene; V was cut back by 8 bases and J by 4 bases. This CDR3 contains 15 residues. The CDR3 DNA is TGTGCCAGTGACAGGGATCCTTCCGGGGCCAACGTCCTGACTTTC. This encodes CASDRDPSGANVLTF.

With respect to this clone: This specimen includes other DNA sequences encoding the same CDR3. This chain joins TRBV25-1 and TRBJ1-5, with TRBD1 as a possible D gene (5 bases). Germline lookup yields CDR1 MGHDK and CDR2 SYGVNS. V lost 9 bases to trimming and J lost 1 base, with 16 bases between them. This CDR3 is built from 15 residues. The CDR3 here is CARAGRVGSNQPQHF. The CDR3 DNA sequence: TGTGCCAGGGCGGGACGGGTGGGAAGCAATCAGCCCCAGCATTTT.

J is TRBJ2-1 and V is TRBV14; 9 bases align to TRBD2. Germline assignment: CDR1 SGHDN and CDR2 FVKESK. V shed 1 base, J shed 4 bases, and the junction held 14 bases outside the gene matches. The CDR3 is 19 residues long. This CDR3 is CASSQVLSRASGTYNEQFF. The CDR3 coding sequence is TGTGCCAGCAGCCAAGTCTTGTCTAGGGCTAGCGGGACATACAATGAGCAGTTCTTC.

The CDR3 is CASTPLSDNSPLHF. In nucleotides, the CDR3 is TGTGCCAGCACTCCTCTGAGCGATAATTCACCCCTCCACTTT. The V gene is TRBV6-1, the J gene TRBJ1-6; no firm D call. Trimming left V 7 bases short and J 5 bases short, with 12 bases between. From germline, CDR1 is MNHNS and CDR2 SASEGT. The CDR3 has 14 residues.

The gene calls are TRBV29-1 and TRBJ2-4; 8 nucleotides match TRBD1. From germline, CDR1 is SQVTM and CDR2 ANQGSEA. CDR3 length: 13 amino acids. With V trimmed by 6 bases and J by 7 bases, 8 bases remained unmatched. The CDR3 is CSVARGLGNIQYF. The CDR3 DNA follows: TGCAGCGTGGCCAGGGGGCTAGGGAACATTCAGTACTTC.

The V gene is TRBV29-1, the J gene TRBJ2-1; 7 nucleotides match TRBD2. This CDR3 is 14 amino acids long. From germline, CDR1 is SQVTM and CDR2 ANQGSEA. V dropped 4 bases and J dropped 8; count of bases not matched to a gene: 11. The CDR3, as DNA: TGCAGCGTTGGGGGGGGTGCGCGGCGGGATGAGCAGTTCTTC. It codes for CSVGGGARRDEQFF.

This clone was observed a few times. The chain recombines TRBV11-3 with TRBJ1-4; D unclear. V gave up 5 bases and J gave up 6 bases, with 25 bases separating them. CDR1 and CDR2 from the germline V gene are SGHNT and YENEEA. This CDR3 comprises 18 residues. CDR3 nucleotides: TGTGCCAGCAGCACTCAAAAATTTCGCGGGATTGTAGATGAAAAACTGTTTTTT. The encoded protein is CASSTQKFRGIVDEKLFF.

The chain links TRBV7-2 to TRBJ1-6, with 9 positions matching TRBD1. After removal of 5 bases from V and 8 bases from J, the junction contained 7 bases not matched to a gene. CDR3 length: 15 residues. Germline V lookup: CDR1 SGHTA, CDR2 FQGNSA. The CDR3 loop reads CASSGGQGRYSPLHF. The DNA of the CDR3 is TGTGCCAGCAGCGGAGGACAGGGGCGATATTCACCCCTCCACTTT.

This chain uses TRBV5-1 with TRBJ2-2; 9 bases align to TRBD2. The CDR3 covers 16 residues. Germline trimming cut 3 bases from V and 5 bases from J; bases unmatched to any gene: 8. Germline loops: CDR1 SGHRS, CDR2 YFSETQ. The CDR3 bases are TGCGCCAGCAGCTCTTCCGCGGGAGGGCCTACCGGGGAGCTGTTTTTT. Translated, it gives CASSSSAGGPTGELFF.

The sample holds one count of this clone. V usage is TRBV19 and J usage is TRBJ1-2; tentative D call: TRBD1 (5 bases). The CDR3 consists of 16 residues. V was trimmed by 1 base and J by 8 bases, leaving 20 bases between them. Germline V gene lookup returns CDR1 LNHDA and CDR2 SQIVND (reference sequence). CDR3 loop: CASSIGGGAQSRGYTF. CDR3 DNA sequence: TGTGCCAGTAGTATAGGAGGAGGGGCCCAATCCAGAGGCTACACCTTC.